These 5 T cell receptor beta chains were sequenced from one sample in a study of blood T cell repertoires in COVID-19. Produced via immunoSEQ multiplex PCR; TCRdb's table is partial and in-frame only. The sample yields approximately 290,000 clones, approximately 90% seen once. Sequenced material: PBMCs or T cells enriched from blood (not recorded which). The origin of the receptors is a woman between 25 and 40 years old who had recovered from COVID-19.

The chain carries TRBV10-1 and TRBJ2-7, with TRBD2 matching over 8 bases. Trimming cost V 5 bases and J 2 bases; bases outside gene matches: 5. The CDR3 consists of 14 residues. CDR1 is WNHNN, CDR2 SYGVQD, per germline (reference sequence). The CDR3 protein is CASSPNSGAYEQYF. CDR3 bases: TGCGCCAGCAGTCCTAATAGCGGGGCCTACGAGCAGTACTTC.

This chain uses TRBV29-1 with TRBJ1-5; TRBD1 aligns across 7 bases. Germline V gene sequence: CDR1 SQVTM, CDR2 ANQGSEA. The V and J ends lost 6 bases and 7 bases, in that order; junction bases with no gene match: 9. This CDR3 spans 13 amino acids. The CDR3, as DNA: TGCAGCGTCGAAACGGGACAGAACCAGCCCCAGCATTTT. It codes for CSVETGQNQPQHF.

The chain carries TRBV27 and TRBJ2-7; 8 bases fit TRBD2. The CDR3 runs to 13 residues. The J segment lost 2 bases and the V segment lost 5 bases, leaving 2 bases of the junction unmatched. Looked up from germline, CDR1 is MNHEY and CDR2 is SMNVEV (reference sequence). The CDR3 DNA is TGTGCCAGCAGTGGACTAGCTGCCTACGAGCAGTACTTC. Protein: CASSGLAAYEQYF.

This rearrangement joins TRBV19 to TRBJ2-2, with D unclear. The CDR3 is 15 amino acids. Germline V gene lookup returns CDR1 LNHDA and CDR2 SQIVND (reference sequence). V lost 3 bases and J lost 0, with 8 bases in between. CDR3 sequence: CASSIQSANTGELFF. CDR3 DNA: TGTGCCAGTAGTATTCAGAGCGCGAACACCGGGGAGCTGTTTTTT.

The chain is built from TRBV9 and TRBJ2-1; D perhaps matches TRBD1 (5 bases). V gave up 3 bases and J gave up 7 bases, with 11 bases separating them. The CDR3 sequence is 13 residues long. Germline values: CDR1 SGDLS, CDR2 YYNGEE. In nucleotides, the CDR3 is TGTGCCAGCAGCGACTTGACAGATAATGAGCAGTTCTTC. Translation gives CASSDLTDNEQFF.